Below, 10 T cell receptor beta chains from the same sample are listed, as sequenced in a study of graft-versus-host responses after intestinal transplantation. Their antigen targets remain unknown. Using immunoSEQ multiplex PCR, the repertoire was profiled, and TCRdb retains in-frame clones only, with some absent. The sample has 80,000 to 100,000 clones; around 86% are singletons. The sequenced sample was unstimulated CD8+ T cells sorted from spleen or lymph node cells, obtained before intestinal transplant. Source of these receptors: a human donor who received an intestinal transplant.

The rearrangement uses TRBV7-6 and TRBJ1-1, with D perhaps TRBD1 (6 bases). Per germline, CDR1 SGHVS and CDR2 FNYEAQ. Deletions cut 1 base from V and 5 bases from J, with 11 bases between. The CDR3 covers 14 residues. The CDR3 coding sequence is TGTGCCAGCAGCTTAGGGGGGGGCGAGACTGAAGCTTTCTTT. Translated, it gives CASSLGGGETEAFF.

The chain employs TRBV2 and TRBJ2-1, with no clear D. Between the trimmed V and J ends, which lost 1 base and 6 bases, there was a span of 13 bases. Germline CDR1 and CDR2: SNHLY and FYNNEI. The CDR3 loop spans 15 amino acids. CDR3 nucleotide sequence: TGTGCCAGCAGTGAAGAGGGCTTCGAGCCCAATGAGCAGTTCTTC. Translated, it gives CASSEEGFEPNEQFF.

J is TRBJ2-1 and V is TRBV28; no reliable D call. The CDR3 length is 19 residues. The V end was cut by 6 bases, the J end by 0 bases, with 24 bases between. Germline V gives CDR1 MDHEN, CDR2 SYDVKM. For the CDR3, the DNA is TGTGCCAGCAGCCCCTTACCCTGGACCACTGGAAGCTCCTACAATGAGCAGTTCTTC. Translating it yields CASSPLPWTTGSSYNEQFF.

This sequence joins TRBV6-1 and TRBJ2-1; the match to TRBD2 covers 10 bases. CDR1 is MNHNS, CDR2 SASEGT, per germline. This CDR3 is built from 16 residues. V was clipped by 2 bases and J by 4 bases; unmatched bases: 5. CDR3 nucleotide sequence: TGTGCCAGCAGTGAATTCGGTAGCGGGGGGTACAATGAGCAGTTCTTC. It is translated as CASSEFGSGGYNEQFF.

This chain connects TRBV23-1 to TRBJ1-1; D is ambiguous. TRBV23-1 is an open reading frame, and its role is uncertain. The CDR3 extends over 16 amino acids. Trimming removed 2 bases from V and 0 bases from J, with 13 bases in between. Written as DNA, the CDR3 is TGCGCCAGCAGTCAAGGGGAACGGGCCCTGAACACTGAAGCTTTCTTT. Protein product: CASSQGERALNTEAFF.

A note on this clone: The germline gene is not matched at one end of the junction; a read error may be the cause. The chain is built from TRBV6-5 and TRBJ2-2, with D possibly being TRBD2 (6 bases). Germline assignment: CDR1 MNHEY and CDR2 SVGAGI. This CDR3 is built from 13 residues. In nucleotides, the CDR3 is TGTGCCACCAAATGGGGGGAACACCGGGGAGCTGTTTTT. Protein sequence: CATKWGEHRGAVF.

This clone came up a few times. The rearrangement joins TRBV9 to TRBJ2-3, with D possibly being TRBD2 (5 bases). V gave up 2 bases and J gave up 2 bases, with 9 bases separating them. This CDR3 contains 14 residues. The germline V gene encodes CDR1 SGDLS and CDR2 YYNGEE. This CDR3 is CASSVSGSTDTQYF. The DNA of the CDR3 is TGTGCCAGCAGCGTGAGCGGTTCCACAGATACGCAGTATTTT.

The chain has TRBV5-1 and TRBJ2-7; the match to TRBD1 covers 8 bases. This CDR3 spans 15 amino acids. The germline V gene has CDR1 SGHRS and CDR2 YFSETQ. V shed 4 bases, J shed 7 bases, and the junction held 13 bases outside the gene matches. The CDR3 loop is CASSLGLDRDNEQYF. CDR3 DNA sequence: TGCGCCAGCAGCCTGGGGCTGGACAGGGACAATGAGCAGTACTTC.

The chain is built from TRBV4-2 and TRBJ2-5; 8 nucleotides line up with TRBD2. Gene TRBJ2-7 matches the end of the DNA better, so the J call may be wrong. CDR1 is LGHNA and CDR2 is YNFKEQ in the germline V gene. The CDR3 is 17 amino acids. CDR3 bases: TGTGCCAGCAGCCAAGATATATCGAGCGGGAGCTACTACGAGCAGTACTTC. Amino acids: CASSQDISSGSYYEQYF.

The chain joins TRBV4-1 to TRBJ2-1; TRBD1 is a possible D gene (6 bases). Germline V gene sequence: CDR1 MGHRA, CDR2 YSYEKL. The CDR3 has 15 amino acids. V lost 4 bases, J lost 6 bases, and 16 bases lay in between. The CDR3 spells CASSLGQGTRNEQFF. CDR3 nucleotide sequence: TGCGCCAGCAGCCTCGGCCAGGGGACGCGCAATGAGCAGTTCTTC.